These 24 T cell receptor beta chains came from one sample sequenced in a study of cytomegalovirus exposure and HLA in healthy donors. The PCR was carried out with 60 Vbeta primers and 13 Jbeta primers. The method was immunoSEQ multiplex PCR; TCRdb's version includes in-frame clones alone and lacks a portion of them. The sample yields about 130,000 clones, approximately 80% seen once. The sequenced sample was PBMCs. The receptors here all came from a man between 40 and 49 years old in good health and CMV-seronegative.

V and J are TRBV5-1 and TRBJ1-1; D remains unclear. This CDR3 comprises 13 residues. Germline V lookup: CDR1 SGHRS, CDR2 YFSETQ. V dropped 2 bases and J dropped 1 base, with 6 bases sitting between them. CDR3 nucleotides: TGCGCCAGCAGCTTCATAGCGAACACTGAAGCTTTCTTT. It yields the protein CASSFIANTEAFF.

V usage is TRBV5-1 and J usage is TRBJ1-5, with D tentatively TRBD1 (6 bases). V lost 0 bases and J lost 7, with 14 bases in between. The germline V gene has CDR1 SGHRS and CDR2 YFSETQ. This CDR3 is built from 15 residues. The CDR3: CASSLEGQGRQPQHF. The CDR3 nucleotides are TGCGCCAGCAGCTTGGAAGGGCAGGGGCGACAGCCCCAGCATTTT.

This chain uses TRBV11-3 with TRBJ1-1, with D tentatively TRBD1 (6 bases). The CDR3 has 13 residues. Looked up from germline, CDR1 is SGHNT and CDR2 is YENEEA. V was clipped by 3 bases and J by 11 bases, with 16 bases between them. In DNA, the CDR3 is TGTGCCAGCAGCTTGGGGGCGGCCCATGCGGCTTTCTTT. It encodes CASSLGAAHAAFF. The variable domain in full, completed from reference TRBV11-3 and TRBJ1-1, reads EAGVVQSPRYKIIEKKQPVAFWCNPISGHNTLYWYLQNLGQGPELLIRYENEEAVDDSQLPKDRFSAERLKGVDSTLKIQPAELGDSAVYLCASSLGAAHAAFFGQGTRLTVV.

This clone came up a few times. The chain employs TRBV4-3 and TRBJ1-1, with 9 bases fitting TRBD1. J was trimmed by 5 bases and V by 1 base; bases with no gene match: 2. This CDR3 spans 14 amino acids. Germline CDR1 reads LGHNA; CDR2 reads YSLEER. CDR3: CASSQGDRATEAFF. The CDR3 nucleotides are TGCGCCAGCAGCCAAGGGGACAGGGCGACTGAAGCTTTCTTT.

The V gene is TRBV5-1, the J gene TRBJ1-1, with TRBD1 matching over 7 bases. There are 15 residues in the CDR3. Unmatched junction bases numbered 6, after V lost 0 bases and J lost 4 bases. Germline V gene data show CDR1 as SGHRS and CDR2 as YFSETQ. In DNA form, the CDR3 reads TGCGCCAGCAGCTTGGTGGGTGGGACAGCCACTGAAGCTTTCTTT. Encoded protein: CASSLVGGTATEAFF.

The chain recombines TRBV30 with TRBJ1-4; TRBD1 agrees at 7 bases. Trimming at V came to 3 bases and at J to 8 bases, leaving 12 bases not matched to a gene. The CDR3 length is 15 residues. Germline CDR1 GTSNPN, CDR2 SVGIG (reference sequence). The CDR3 coding sequence is TGTGCCTGGAGCCCTTGGGGGACAGAAGACGAAAAACTGTTTTTT. As protein: CAWSPWGTEDEKLFF.

This clone occurred once. This chain connects TRBV19 to TRBJ2-7; TRBD1 aligns across 9 bases. Germline values: CDR1 LNHDA, CDR2 SQIVND (reference sequence). With 3 bases clipped from V and 4 bases from J, the junction kept 7 bases outside the gene matches. This CDR3 region has 15 residues. For the CDR3, the DNA is TGTGCCAGTAGTATTTCCGGGACAGGGTCTTACGAGCAGTACTTC. Encoded protein: CASSISGTGSYEQYF.

The chain combines TRBV21-1 with TRBJ2-7; the listed D gene, TRBD2, was not tested against the DNA. TRBV21-1 is labeled a pseudogene. CDR3 length: 19 amino acids. The CDR3 spells CASTNRSGTSGGPTYEQYF. DNA for the CDR3: TGTGCCAGCACCAACCGCTCCGGGACTAGCGGGGGGCCCACCTACGAGCAGTACTTC.

The sample holds a few counts of this clone. The chain is built from TRBV28 and TRBJ2-5; D uncertain. Trimming pared 5 bases from V and 1 base from J, leaving 8 bases between. Germline CDR1 is MDHEN and CDR2 is SYDVKM. CDR3 length: 13 amino acids. The chain's CDR3 is CASSPHLQETQYF. Here the CDR3 DNA reads TGTGCCAGCAGTCCACACCTCCAAGAGACCCAGTACTTC. The variable domain in full, with the rest retrieved from reference TRBV28 and TRBJ2-5, is DVKVTQSSRYLVKRTGEKVFLECVQDMDHENMFWYRQDPGLGLRLIYFSYDVKMKEKGDIPEGYSVSREKKERFSLILESASTNQTSMYLCASSPHLQETQYFGPGTRLLVL.

A single count supports this clone. V is TRBV28 and J is TRBJ1-5, with a possible D match to TRBD1 (6 bases). This CDR3 has 16 amino acids. The germline V and J ends were trimmed by 5 bases and 0 bases, with 14 bases remaining between them. The germline gives CDR1 MDHEN, CDR2 SYDVKM. CDR3 nucleotides: TGTGCCAGCAGTCCGCCGGGACACTCTAGCAATCAGCCCCAGCATTTT. It codes for CASSPPGHSSNQPQHF.

V is TRBV5-1 and J is TRBJ2-1; possibly TRBD2 for D (6 bases). The germline V gene encodes CDR1 SGHRS and CDR2 YFSETQ. CDR3 length: 15 amino acids. V was trimmed by 4 bases and J by 4 bases, leaving 15 bases between them. In DNA, the CDR3 is TGCGCCAGCAGCACGACGGGAGACCCGTACAATGAGCAGTTCTTC. Amino acid sequence: CASSTTGDPYNEQFF.

V is TRBV4-3 and J is TRBJ2-3; 13 bases align to TRBD2. CDR1 and CDR2 (germline): LGHNA, YSLEER. The CDR3 is made up of 15 amino acids. Unmatched junction bases numbered 2, after V lost 2 bases and J lost 6 bases. The CDR3 DNA sequence: TGCGCCAGCAGCCAAACTAGCGGGAGGGGGGATACGCAGTATTTT. This sequence encodes CASSQTSGRGDTQYF.

The CDR3 sequence is CASSSGLARTVETQYF. The CDR3 bases are TGTGCCAGCAGCTCGGGACTAGCGCGAACGGTGGAGACCCAGTACTTC. The V call is TRBV9, the J call TRBJ2-5, with 10 bases that match TRBD2. The length of the CDR3 is 16 residues. V trimming: 4 bases; J trimming: 5 bases; junction bases outside the gene matches: 11. Germline values: CDR1 SGDLS, CDR2 YYNGEE.

This clone was counted a single time. The chain is built from TRBV13 and TRBJ2-5; D perhaps matches TRBD2 (7 bases). V dropped 4 bases and J dropped 1 base, with 19 bases sitting between them. Germline lookup yields CDR1 PRHDT and CDR2 FYEKMQ (reference sequence). The CDR3 loop spans 17 amino acids. The CDR3 DNA sequence: TGTGCCAGCAGCTCCGGGGGGCCCCACAGGGTCCAAGAGACCCAGTACTTC. It is translated as CASSSGGPHRVQETQYF. Looking up the rest from reference TRBV13 and TRBJ2-5 gives the full variable domain: AAGVIQSPRHLIKEKRETATLKCYPIPRHDTVYWYQQGPGQDPQFLISFYEKMQSDKGSIPDRFSAQQFSDYHSELNMSSLELGDSALYFCASSSGGPHRVQETQYFGPGTRLLVL.

The chain has TRBV15 and TRBJ2-1, with D tentatively TRBD1 (6 bases). The germline CDR1 and CDR2 sequences are LNHNV and YYDKDF (reference sequence). V gave up 8 bases and J gave up 2 bases, with 13 bases separating them. This CDR3 has 14 residues. CDR3 residues: CATSTPGAYNEQFF. The CDR3 DNA sequence: TGTGCCACCTCGACGCCAGGGGCCTACAATGAGCAGTTCTTC.

The V call is TRBV30, the J call TRBJ2-5; 9 bases are shared with TRBD2. This CDR3 comprises 16 residues. Germline loops: CDR1 GTSNPN, CDR2 SVGIG (reference sequence). V lost 2 bases, J lost 4 bases, and 11 bases stayed unmatched. The CDR3 DNA reads TGTGCCTGGAGTTCTGGCGGGGGGGGTGTTTCAGAGACCCAGTACTTC. The encoded protein is CAWSSGGGGVSETQYF.

In this sample, this clone turned up a few times. CDR3 region: CSVQGEDTGNTEAFF. The CDR3 DNA follows: TGCAGCGTACAGGGGGAAGATACGGGGAACACTGAAGCTTTCTTT. V usage is TRBV29-1 and J usage is TRBJ1-1, with 8 bases fitting TRBD1. CDR3 size: 15 residues. Germline V CDR1 and CDR2: SQVTM, ANQGSEA. J lost 1 base, V lost 6 bases, and 10 bases had no gene match.

The chain recombines TRBV30 with TRBJ1-1; D is unclear. This CDR3 spans 15 amino acids. V dropped 0 bases and J dropped 0 bases, with 11 bases sitting between them. Germline CDR1 is GTSNPN and CDR2 is SVGIG (reference sequence). The DNA for the CDR3 is TGTGCCTGGAGTGTACGACATCTCATGAACACTGAAGCTTTCTTT. This sequence encodes CAWSVRHLMNTEAFF.

The chain combines TRBV28 with TRBJ2-7; 11 nucleotides align to TRBD1. The germline gives CDR1 MDHEN, CDR2 SYDVKM. Unmatched junction bases numbered 9, after V lost 4 bases and J lost 7 bases. CDR3 length equals 15 residues. The chain's CDR3 is CASSSTGQGAREQYF. The CDR3 nucleotides are TGTGCCAGCAGTTCGACCGGACAGGGGGCGCGAGAGCAGTACTTC.

The chain is built from TRBV2 and TRBJ2-5, with 8 bases matching TRBD1. V shed 6 bases, J shed 0 bases, and the junction held 6 bases outside the gene matches. The length of the CDR3 is 15 residues. The germline V gene has CDR1 SNHLY and CDR2 FYNNEI. The CDR3 here is CASSVDRAYQETQYF. The CDR3 DNA follows: TGTGCCAGCAGCGTGGACAGGGCGTACCAAGAGACCCAGTACTTC.

This clone was seen only a few times. The chain has TRBV19 and TRBJ1-1; 8 nucleotides match TRBD1. Trimming took 4 bases from V and 5 from J; bases not matched to a gene: 9. In germline, CDR1 is LNHDA, CDR2 SQIVND (reference sequence). The CDR3 loop spans 15 amino acids. The CDR3 sequence: CASSTRQGLGTEAFF. DNA for the CDR3: TGTGCCAGTAGTACCCGACAGGGGTTGGGGACTGAAGCTTTCTTT.

The chain couples TRBV4-1 to TRBJ1-1, with 7 bases aligning to TRBD1. CDR1 MGHRA and CDR2 YSYEKL come from the germline V gene. The CDR3 loop spans 13 amino acids. Trimming at V came to 4 bases and at J to 5 bases, leaving 4 bases not matched to a gene. Here the CDR3 reads CASSRQGLTEAFF. The CDR3, as DNA: TGCGCCAGCAGCCGACAGGGATTGACTGAAGCTTTCTTT.

The chain carries TRBV5-6 and TRBJ2-1; 13 nucleotides align to TRBD2. The CDR3 runs 15 residues. From germline, CDR1 is SGHDT and CDR2 YYEEEE. Germline trimming cut 4 bases from V and 9 bases from J; bases unmatched to any gene: 7. CDR3 sequence: CASSPGTSGMVEQFF. CDR3 sequence (DNA): TGTGCCAGCAGCCCGGGGACTAGCGGGATGGTTGAGCAGTTCTTC.

The chain recombines TRBV6-1 with TRBJ2-1; maybe TRBD1 (5 bases). Trimming stripped 7 bases from V and 7 bases from J, with 5 bases between. The CDR3 covers 10 residues. From germline, CDR1 is MNHNS and CDR2 SASEGT. The CDR3 DNA follows: TGTGCCAGCAACAGGAATGAGCAGTTCTTC. This sequence encodes CASNRNEQFF.